These T cell receptor beta chains were read from a single sample in a study of control samples from healthy donors and cancer patients. Profiled with immunoSEQ multiplex PCR; TCRdb holds only in-frame clones, not every one. The repertoire holds approximately 150,000 clones, about 90% seen once, with approximately 7% in the top ten. Sequenced material: blood. Receptors originate from a man between 18 and 29 years old in good health. Each CDR3 is given with its conserved first and last residue. The order of the fields is V gene, D gene, J gene, CDR3 protein. D genes are given only for firm matches.

>TRBV3-1/TRBV3-2|TRBD1|TRBJ2-2
CASNRDRGGGTGELFF
>TRBV19|NA|TRBJ2-2
CASSVQGGTGELFF
>TRBV7-8|NA|TRBJ1-1
CASSLVGGRGTEAFF
>TRBV6-6|NA|TRBJ1-2
CASSSLDSGGYTF
>TRBV4-2|NA|TRBJ1-1
CASSRRDTNTEAFF
>TRBV5-6|NA|TRBJ1-4
CASSLQGTDEKLFF
>TRBV5-1|NA|TRBJ1-5
CASSLGGFNQPQHF
>TRBV7-9|NA|TRBJ1-2
CASSPAVAQAYGYTF
>TRBV4-2|TRBD2|TRBJ2-3
CASSSGGADTQYF
>TRBV6-2/TRBV6-3|TRBD2|TRBJ2-2
CASSPPGLAGSTGELFF
>TRBV11-2|NA|TRBJ1-1
CASSWPENTEAFF
>TRBV18|NA|TRBJ1-1
CASSPEHPSTEAFF
>TRBV4-2|NA|TRBJ2-3
CASSQDTPSGTDTQYF
>TRBV7-6|NA|TRBJ2-7
CASSLPGTALAEQYF
>TRBV5-1|NA|TRBJ2-7
CASSLGGTRGEQYF
>TRBV7-9|NA|TRBJ2-7
CASSFSGEQYF
>TRBV30|NA|TRBJ1-5
CAWSARRRAGAPFYPSSNQPQHF
>TRBV5-5|NA|TRBJ1-4
CASSLDWGYNEKLFF
>TRBV7-9|NA|TRBJ1-5
CASSPAGNQPQHF
>TRBV9|NA|TRBJ1-1
CASSQGPEPEAFF
>TRBV9|TRBD1|TRBJ2-5
CASSTGGQETQYF
>TRBV5-6|NA|TRBJ1-2
CASSPGQNYGYTF
>TRBV6-5|NA|TRBJ1-3
CASRFRHTIYF
>TRBV12-5|TRBD1|TRBJ1-2
CASGLSAGGDYGYTF
>TRBV7-2|NA|TRBJ2-1
CATGSPQFF
>TRBV28|TRBD1|TRBJ2-7
CASRETGVGSYEQYF
>TRBV7-9|NA|TRBJ1-1
CASSLEGSRAFF
>TRBV7-3|NA|TRBJ1-2
CASSSMTGVGYTF
>TRBV7-2|TRBD2|TRBJ2-1
CASSRGVYNEQFF
>TRBV19|NA|TRBJ2-5
CASSIGTVKETQYF
>TRBV28|TRBD1|TRBJ1-6
CASSFTGLSPGQGNSYNSPLHF
>TRBV6-6|NA|TRBJ1-2
CASRRDTQAVAGYTF
>TRBV18|NA|TRBJ1-1
CASSPFVGVMNTEAFF
>TRBV6-5|NA|TRBJ1-6
CATCPQHSYNSPLHF
>TRBV30|NA|TRBJ1-4
CAWSAPDRTNEKLFF
>TRBV18|TRBD2|TRBJ2-7
CASSLAGGNYEQYF
>TRBV15|NA|TRBJ1-1
CATSRGVDTEAFF
>TRBV6-4|TRBD1|TRBJ2-3
CASSPLRGQGTDTQYF
>TRBV4-1|NA|TRBJ1-1
CASRPSPSGQAFF
>TRBV6-1|TRBD2|TRBJ2-3
CASSERTRLSTDTQYF
>TRBV7-9|NA|TRBJ1-2
CASSGVPNYGYTF
>TRBV10-3|TRBD1|TRBJ1-1
CAISDHTGGSTEAFF
>TRBV7-7|NA|TRBJ2-3
CASSPGRASTDTQYF